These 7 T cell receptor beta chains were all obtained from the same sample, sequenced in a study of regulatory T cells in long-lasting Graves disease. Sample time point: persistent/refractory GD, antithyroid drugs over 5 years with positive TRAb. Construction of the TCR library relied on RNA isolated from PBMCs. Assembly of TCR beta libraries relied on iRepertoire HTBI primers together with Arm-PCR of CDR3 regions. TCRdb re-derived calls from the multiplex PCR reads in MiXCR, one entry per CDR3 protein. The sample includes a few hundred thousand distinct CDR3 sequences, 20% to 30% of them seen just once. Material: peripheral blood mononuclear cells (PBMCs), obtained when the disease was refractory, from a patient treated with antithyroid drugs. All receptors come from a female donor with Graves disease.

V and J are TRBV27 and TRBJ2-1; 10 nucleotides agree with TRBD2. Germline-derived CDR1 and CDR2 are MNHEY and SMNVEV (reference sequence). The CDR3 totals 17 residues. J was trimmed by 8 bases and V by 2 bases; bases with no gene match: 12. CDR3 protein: CASSLSFLAGVSHEQFF. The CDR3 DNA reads TGTGCCAGCAGTTTAAGTTTTCTAGCGGGAGTATCTCATGAGCAGTTCTTC.

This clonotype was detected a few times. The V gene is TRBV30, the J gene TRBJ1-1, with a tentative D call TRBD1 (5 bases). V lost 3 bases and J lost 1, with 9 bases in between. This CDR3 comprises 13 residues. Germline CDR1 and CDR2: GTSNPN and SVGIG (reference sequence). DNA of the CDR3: TGTGCCTGGAGCCTCGGGACGAACACTGAAGCTTTCTTT. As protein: CAWSLGTNTEAFF.

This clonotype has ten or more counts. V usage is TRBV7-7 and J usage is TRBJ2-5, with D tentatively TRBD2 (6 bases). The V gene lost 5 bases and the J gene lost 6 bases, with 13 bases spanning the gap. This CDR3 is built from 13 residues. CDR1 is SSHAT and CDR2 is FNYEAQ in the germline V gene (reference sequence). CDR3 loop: CASSLIAGQTQYF. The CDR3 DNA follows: TGTGCCAGCAGCCTAATTGCGGGACAGACCCAGTACTTC.

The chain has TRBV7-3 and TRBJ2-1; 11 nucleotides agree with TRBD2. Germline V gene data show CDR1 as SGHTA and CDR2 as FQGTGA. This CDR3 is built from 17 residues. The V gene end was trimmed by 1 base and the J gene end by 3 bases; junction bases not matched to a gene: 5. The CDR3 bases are TGTGCCAGCAGCTTAAACTCCGGGACTAGCGGCTACAATGAGCAGTTCTTC. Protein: CASSLNSGTSGYNEQFF.

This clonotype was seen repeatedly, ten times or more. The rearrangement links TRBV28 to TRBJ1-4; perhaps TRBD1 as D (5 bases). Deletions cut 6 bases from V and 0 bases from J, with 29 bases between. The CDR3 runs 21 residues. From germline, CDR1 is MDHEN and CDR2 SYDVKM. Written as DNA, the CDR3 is TGTGCCAGCAGACGGGCCGAGGACAAAGTAGAATGGACTGCAACTAATGAAAAACTGTTTTTT. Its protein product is CASRRAEDKVEWTATNEKLFF.

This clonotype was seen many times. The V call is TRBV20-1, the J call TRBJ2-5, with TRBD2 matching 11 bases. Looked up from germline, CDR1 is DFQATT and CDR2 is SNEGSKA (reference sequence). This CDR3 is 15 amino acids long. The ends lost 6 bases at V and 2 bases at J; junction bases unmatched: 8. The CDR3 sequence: CSARSLAGGQETQYF. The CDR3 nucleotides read TGCAGTGCCCGTTCCCTAGCGGGAGGTCAAGAGACCCAGTACTTC.

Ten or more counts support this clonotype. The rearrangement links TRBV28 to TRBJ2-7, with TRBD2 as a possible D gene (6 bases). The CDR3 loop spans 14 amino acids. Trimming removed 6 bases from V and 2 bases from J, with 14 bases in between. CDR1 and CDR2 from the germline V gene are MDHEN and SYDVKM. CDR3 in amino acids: CASSHLAPTYEQYF. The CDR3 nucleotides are TGTGCCAGCAGCCATCTAGCGCCAACCTACGAGCAGTACTTC.